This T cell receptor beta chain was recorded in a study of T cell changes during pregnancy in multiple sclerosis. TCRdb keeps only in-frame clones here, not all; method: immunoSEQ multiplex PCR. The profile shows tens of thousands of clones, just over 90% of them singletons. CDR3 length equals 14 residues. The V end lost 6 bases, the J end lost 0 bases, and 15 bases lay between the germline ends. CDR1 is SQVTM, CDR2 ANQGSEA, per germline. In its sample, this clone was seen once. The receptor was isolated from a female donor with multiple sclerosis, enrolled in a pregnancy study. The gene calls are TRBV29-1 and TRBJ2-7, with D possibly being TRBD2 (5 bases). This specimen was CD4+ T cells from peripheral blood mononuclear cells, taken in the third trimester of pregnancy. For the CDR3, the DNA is TGCAGCGTCCGACCCCCTGGGAGCTCCTACGAGCAGTACTTC. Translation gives CSVRPPGSSYEQYF.